A single T cell receptor beta chain is shown here with its context. Its antigen is not identified. The CDR3 does not end in the conserved phenylalanine or tryptophan, so this is likely a read error. CDR3 size: 13 residues. CDR1 and CDR2 (germline): DFQATT, SNEGSKA (reference sequence). This sample was included in a study of blood T cells in healthy people across ages. Study-wide points: Comparison with aged donors showed that long-lived donors had more naive CD4+ cells and higher diversity. The study found TCR beta diversity correlated strongly with naive T cell percentage.

Primers used in a second PCR of about 6 to 12 cycles were a sample-barcoded 5' primer and a J-beta primer mix. TCRdb reprocessed the 5' RACE reads via MiXCR and lists one record per CDR3 protein. The sample has some 1,000,000 distinct CDR3 sequences; under 30% are singletons. These data also featured in a second study, about T cells of mothers and their children. That study adds: Clones that were microchimeric and persistent were not detected among T cells.

This TCR derives from a girl aged 2-10 years in good health. The sample was blood. The chain uses TRBV20-1 and TRBJ2-1; D uncertain. The closer fit of TRBJ2-5 to the DNA end suggests the J call may be wrong. The CDR3 reads CSARDLGKETQYL. CDR3 nucleotides: TGCAGTGCTAGAGATCTGGGGAAAGAGACCCAGTACCTC.